Below, 32 T cell receptor beta chains from the same sample are listed, as sequenced in a study of T cells in Graves' hyperthyroidism and ophthalmopathy. There were TCR beta CDR3 regions amplified from RNA transcripts. TCR CDR3 regions were first amplified by RT-PCR with HTBI primers. MiXCR was run by TCRdb on the multiplex PCR reads, yielding one entry per CDR3 protein. The sample lists some 300,000 distinct CDR3 sequences, roughly 19% occurring once. The source material was blood. The receptors were gathered from a man in his forties or fifties with Graves' ophthalmopathy.

V and J are TRBV6-2 or TRBV6-3 and TRBJ1-1; 9 bases line up with TRBD1. V was pared by 5 bases and J by 10 bases, with 5 bases of the junction left unmatched. The CDR3 spans 12 residues. Per the germline V gene, CDR1 is MNHEY and CDR2 is SVGEGT. CDR3 coding DNA: TGTGCCAGCAGTAAGGGACAGGGTGGAGCTTTCTTT. As protein: CASSKGQGGAFF.

The rearrangement uses TRBV28 and TRBJ2-2; 11 nucleotides line up with TRBD2. The junction had 7 bases not matched to a gene; V was cut back by 1 base and J by 3 bases. The CDR3 is made up of 18 amino acids. Per the germline V gene, CDR1 is MDHEN and CDR2 is SYDVKM. CDR3 in amino acids: CASSLSRLAGGHTGELFF. The CDR3 DNA reads TGTGCCAGCAGTTTATCGCGGCTAGCGGGAGGCCACACCGGGGAGCTGTTTTTT.

The sample holds many counts of this clonotype. The V and J genes are TRBV6-6 and TRBJ1-1, with D tentatively TRBD1 (5 bases). The length of the CDR3 is 14 residues. Germline V lookup: CDR1 MNHNY, CDR2 SVGAGI (reference sequence). Trimming stripped 2 bases from V and 5 bases from J, with 12 bases between. Written as DNA, the CDR3 is TGTGCCAGCAGTTACAGGGGCCTCGGGACTGAAGCTTTCTTT. The encoded protein is CASSYRGLGTEAFF.

This clonotype appeared a single time. A single base separates this from a much larger clone, so it may be a read error. In this CDR3 the conserved last residue, phenylalanine or tryptophan, is missing, so a read error is likely. The V and J genes are TRBV27 and TRBJ1-1; D might be TRBD1 (6 bases). Germline-derived CDR1 and CDR2 are MNHEY and SMNVEV (reference sequence). The CDR3 sequence is 17 residues long. V gave up 8 bases and J gave up 1 base, with 23 bases separating them. The CDR3 region has the DNA TGTGCCAGCGGCATACCAATAAACAGGGTCGGGAACACTGAAGCTTTCTCT. Translated, it gives CASGIPINRVGNTEAFS.

V gene TRBV6-1 combines with J gene TRBJ1-1, with 8 bases identical to TRBD1. This CDR3 spans 14 amino acids. Germline V lookup: CDR1 MNHNS, CDR2 SASEGT. Losses at the gene ends were 4 bases for V and 8 bases for J; bases not matched to a gene: 9. CDR3: CASSGTGGQSEAFF. The CDR3 nucleotides are TGTGCCAGCAGTGGAACAGGGGGGCAATCCGAAGCTTTCTTT.

This clonotype came up many times. The chain joins TRBV2 to TRBJ2-3, with 8 bases that match TRBD2. The CDR3 length is 16 residues. The ends lost 2 bases at V and 1 base at J; junction bases unmatched: 5. The V gene's germline CDR1 is SNHLY and CDR2 FYNNEI. CDR3 sequence reads: CASSEMGAGGTDTQYF. The CDR3 nucleotides read TGTGCCAGCAGTGAAATGGGAGCGGGAGGCACAGATACGCAGTATTTT.

This clonotype appeared many times. This chain joins TRBV28 and TRBJ2-3; D call uncertain. The V end lost 6 bases, the J end lost 2 bases, and 3 bases lay between the germline ends. Germline CDR1 is MDHEN and CDR2 is SYDVKM. The CDR3 is 11 residues long. The CDR3 nucleotides read TGTGCCAGCAGGGCCACAGATACGCAGTATTTT. Translation: CASRATDTQYF.

This clonotype was seen repeatedly, ten times or more. CDR3 protein: CASSLVVYGEQFF. The CDR3 region has the DNA TGTGCCAGCAGCTTAGTAGTATATGGTGAGCAGTTCTTC. The chain combines TRBV11-2 with TRBJ2-1, with D hard to call. This CDR3 has 13 amino acids. V lost 1 base to trimming and J lost 9 bases, with 10 bases between them. Germline CDR1 and CDR2: SGHAT and FQNNGV. The full variable domain, with the rest looked up from reference TRBV11-2 and TRBJ2-1, is EAGVAQSPRYKIIEKRQSVAFWCNPISGHATLYWYQQILGQGPKLLIQFQNNGVVDDSQLPKDRFSAERLKGVDSTLKIQPAKLEDSAVYLCASSLVVYGEQFFGPGTRLTVL.

The rearrangement joins TRBV10-3 to TRBJ1-2, with a possible D match to TRBD1 (5 bases). Germline CDR1 reads ENHRY; CDR2 reads SYGVKD. The CDR3 is 14 amino acids. The germline V and J ends were trimmed by 5 bases and 4 bases, with 14 bases remaining between them. CDR3 region: CAISPITGGYGYTF. CDR3 sequence (DNA): TGTGCCATCAGTCCCATCACGGGGGGCTATGGCTACACCTTC.

Ten or more counts support this clonotype. The chain is built from TRBV7-2 and TRBJ2-1, with D possibly TRBD2 on 7 matching bases. Germline CDR1 reads SGHTA; CDR2 reads FQGNSA. This CDR3 is 14 amino acids long. V gave up 3 bases and J gave up 8 bases, with 14 bases separating them. CDR3 loop: CASSLAGARDEQFF. The CDR3 coding sequence is TGTGCCAGCAGCTTGGCGGGGGCGAGGGATGAGCAGTTCTTC.

The chain is built from TRBV5-1 and TRBJ2-7; TRBD1 or TRBD2 may be the D gene (6 bases each). This CDR3 has 15 amino acids. The V and J ends lost 9 bases and 4 bases respectively, with 23 bases between them. CDR1 is SGHRS and CDR2 is YFSETQ in the germline V gene. CDR3 protein: CATGGGWGPLYEQYF. The CDR3 DNA is TGCGCCACCGGGGGCGGGTGGGGCCCCCTATACGAGCAGTACTTC.

This clonotype was found many times. V is TRBV7-2 and J is TRBJ2-3; D may be TRBD2 (5 bases). The ends were cut back, 4 bases at V and 6 bases at J, with 8 bases in the middle. CDR1 is SGHTA and CDR2 is FQGNSA in the germline V gene. The CDR3 covers 12 residues. CDR3 amino acids: CASSSQRDTQYF. DNA for the CDR3: TGTGCCAGCAGCTCCCAGCGGGATACGCAGTATTTT.

This clonotype was observed at least ten times. This chain uses TRBV11-2 with TRBJ2-5; D perhaps matches TRBD1 (6 bases). This CDR3 region has 15 residues. The V gene's germline CDR1 is SGHAT and CDR2 FQNNGV. Trimming stripped 2 bases from V and 4 bases from J, with 14 bases between. The CDR3 nucleotides are TGTGCCAGCAGCTTATCGGACAGTGGAGGAGAGACCCAGTACTTC. Amino acid sequence: CASSLSDSGGETQYF.

This clonotype was picked up many times. The chain employs TRBV7-2 and TRBJ2-7; D is ambiguous. The CDR3 totals 15 residues. Trimming pared 5 bases from V and 1 base from J, leaving 15 bases between. Germline V gene data show CDR1 as SGHTA and CDR2 as FQGNSA. The CDR3 bases are TGTGCCAGCAGCCGCCCCGGCCTCGATTCCTACGAGCAGTACTTC. This encodes CASSRPGLDSYEQYF.

Points on this clonotype: A clone one base away is much larger, so this may be a read error. The V and J genes are TRBV7-3 and TRBJ1-1; 8 nucleotides line up with TRBD1. Germline loops: CDR1 SGHTA, CDR2 FQGTGA. V shed 4 bases and J 4 bases; nucleotides not matched to a gene: 2. This CDR3 is 13 amino acids long. Written as DNA, the CDR3 is TGTGCCAGCAGCTACAGGGGGAGCACTGAAGCTTTCTTT. Translation gives CASSYRGSTEAFF.

In its sample, this clonotype was seen a few times. The chain is built from TRBV5-1 and TRBJ2-1; D is uncertain. With 0 bases removed from V and 5 bases from J, the gap between germline ends came to 12 bases. CDR3 length: 15 amino acids. Per germline, CDR1 SGHRS and CDR2 YFSETQ. CDR3 amino acids: CASSLAVFGNNEQFF. For the CDR3, the DNA is TGCGCCAGCAGCTTGGCGGTATTTGGGAACAATGAGCAGTTCTTC.

This clonotype appeared many times. The chain uses TRBV28 and TRBJ1-1; D is uncertain. Per the germline V gene, CDR1 is MDHEN and CDR2 is SYDVKM. Trimming shortened V by 0 bases and J by 0 bases, and 8 bases separated the two germline ends. The CDR3 has 15 amino acids. The CDR3 region is CASSLWAELNTEAFF. The CDR3 DNA follows: TGTGCCAGCAGTTTATGGGCAGAACTGAACACTGAAGCTTTCTTT.

This sequence joins TRBV6-1 and TRBJ2-1; TRBD2 matches at 7 bases. CDR3 length equals 13 residues. CDR1 and CDR2 (germline): MNHNS, SASEGT. J gave up 10 bases and V 5 bases, and 8 bases lay outside the gene matches. CDR3 DNA sequence: TGTGCCAGCAGTTGGCCGGGGGGAGGGGAGCAGTTCTTC. This gives the protein CASSWPGGGEQFF.

At least ten counts were recorded for this clonotype. The chain uses TRBV7-9 and TRBJ1-4; the match to TRBD1 covers 7 bases. Germline V lookup: CDR1 SEHNR, CDR2 FQNEAQ (reference sequence). The CDR3 is made up of 16 amino acids. J lost 2 bases, V lost 4 bases, and 7 bases had no gene match. In DNA, the CDR3 is TGTGCCAGCAGCTCGAACAAGGGGGCTACTAATGAAAAACTGTTTTTT. As protein: CASSSNKGATNEKLFF.

In this sample, this clonotype turned up many times. The chain joins TRBV11-2 to TRBJ1-1; a possible D gene is TRBD1 (6 bases). The germline CDR1 and CDR2 sequences are SGHAT and FQNNGV. The CDR3 has 15 residues. V was pared by 7 bases and J by 8 bases, with 23 bases between. The CDR3 coding sequence is TGTGCCAGCACCTCGCTGGGGGGCGCCCCGGCGGAAGCTTTCTTT. It translates to CASTSLGGAPAEAFF.

The table lists this clonotype with a few counts. The V gene is TRBV5-6, the J gene TRBJ2-5, with D hard to call. CDR3 length equals 13 residues. From germline, CDR1 is SGHDT and CDR2 YYEEEE. Trimming stripped 2 bases from V and 8 bases from J, with 13 bases between. The CDR3 sequence is CASSFDMGATQYF. The CDR3 DNA sequence: TGTGCCAGCAGCTTCGACATGGGTGCAACCCAGTACTTC.

This clonotype showed up many times. This sequence joins TRBV2 and TRBJ2-2; possibly TRBD1 for D (5 bases). The CDR3 sequence is 14 residues long. The germline V gene encodes CDR1 SNHLY and CDR2 FYNNEI. V lost 8 bases and J 4 bases, leaving 14 bases between the germline ends. The CDR3 DNA reads as TGTGCCAGCTCGAGGACAATGAGCACCGGGGAGCTGTTTTTT. This translates into CASSRTMSTGELFF.

This clonotype was counted only a few times. The chain is built from TRBV28 and TRBJ1-1, with a tentative D call TRBD1 (6 bases). The germline CDR1 and CDR2 sequences are MDHEN and SYDVKM. The V and J ends lost 2 bases and 7 bases respectively, with 17 bases between them. This CDR3 is 15 amino acids long. Here the CDR3 DNA reads TGTGCCAGCAGTTTACCCCTAGGGGGGGTTGGTGAAGCTTTCTTT. This translates into CASSLPLGGVGEAFF.

This clonotype appeared a single time. The chain couples TRBV6-1 to TRBJ2-7; TRBD1 aligns across 7 bases. Germline V CDR1 and CDR2: MNHNS, SASEGT. This CDR3 contains 13 residues. V dropped 6 bases and J dropped 5; count of bases not matched to a gene: 7. CDR3 sequence reads: CASSTRRGHEQYF. In DNA, the CDR3 is TGTGCCAGCAGCACCCGTAGGGGGCACGAGCAGTACTTC.

This clonotype was seen ten or more times. CDR3 in amino acids: CAWSVGQLAFF. The CDR3 DNA is TGTGCCTGGAGTGTTGGGCAGCTCGCTTTCTTT. The V gene is TRBV30, the J gene TRBJ1-1; no firm D call. Germline CDR1 and CDR2: GTSNPN and SVGIG (reference sequence). V was clipped by 0 bases and J by 11 bases, with 10 bases between them. This CDR3 is built from 11 residues.

This clonotype has a count of ten or more. The chain uses TRBV18 and TRBJ2-7; TRBD1 agrees at 10 bases. The CDR3 has 14 amino acids. V gave up 6 bases and J gave up 4 bases; unmatched junction bases: 6. Germline CDR1 and CDR2: KGHSH and LQKENI. CDR3 bases: TGTGCCAGCTCGCCTGACAGGGGGCAATACGAGCAGTACTTC. It yields the protein CASSPDRGQYEQYF.

This clonotype was counted a few times. This rearrangement joins TRBV3-1 to TRBJ1-6; D gene unclear. In germline, CDR1 is LGHDT, CDR2 YNNKEL (reference sequence). The CDR3 extends over 16 amino acids. Trimming removed 4 bases at V and 7 bases at J, with 17 bases between. The CDR3 is CASSRGRVLGNSPLHF. The CDR3 DNA reads TGTGCCAGCAGCCGAGGAAGGGTCCTGGGGAATTCACCCCTCCACTTT.

This clonotype was counted only a few times. The rearrangement joins TRBV20-1 to TRBJ1-5; no clear D gene. The CDR3 is 13 amino acids. Looked up from germline, CDR1 is DFQATT and CDR2 is SNEGSKA (reference sequence). V was pared by 4 bases and J by 4 bases, with 11 bases between. The CDR3 is CSAIPGTNQPQHF. For the CDR3, the DNA is TGCAGTGCTATACCGGGAACAAATCAGCCCCAGCATTTT.

V is TRBV19 and J is TRBJ2-1; tentative D call: TRBD2 (6 bases). The V gene's germline CDR1 is LNHDA and CDR2 SQIVND (reference sequence). This CDR3 region has 12 residues. The V and J ends lost 5 bases and 9 bases respectively, with 11 bases between them. CDR3 amino acids: CASSPRRGEQFF. The CDR3 nucleotides read TGTGCCAGTAGTCCCAGGAGGGGTGAGCAGTTCTTC.

The rearrangement uses TRBV2 and TRBJ2-3; 10 bases line up with TRBD2. This CDR3 has 13 residues. The V segment lost 2 bases and the J segment 11 bases; nucleotides outside the gene matches: 4. CDR1 and CDR2 from the germline V gene are SNHLY and FYNNEI. The CDR3 DNA is TGTGCCAGCAGTGAACTAGCGGGAGTTGAGCAGTATTTT. The encoded protein is CASSELAGVEQYF.

This clonotype was found many times. The chain links TRBV5-1 to TRBJ1-1; TRBD1 is a possible D gene (6 bases). Germline-derived CDR1 and CDR2 are SGHRS and YFSETQ. The CDR3 has 14 amino acids. Trimming pared 2 bases from V and 2 bases from J, leaving 10 bases between. The CDR3 nucleotides read TGCGCCAGCAGCTTTCAGGGGCCAAACACTGAAGCTTTCTTT. Its protein product is CASSFQGPNTEAFF.

This clonotype was counted ten times or more. CDR3 nucleotide sequence: TGTGCCAGCAGAGCCTCTGGACAGGGGGCCAGCGGCTACACCTTC. This gives the protein CASRASGQGASGYTF. This chain joins TRBV12-3 or TRBV12-4 and TRBJ1-2, with 11 bases lining up with TRBD1. Trimming cost V 6 bases and J 8 bases; bases outside gene matches: 11. The CDR3 length is 15 residues.